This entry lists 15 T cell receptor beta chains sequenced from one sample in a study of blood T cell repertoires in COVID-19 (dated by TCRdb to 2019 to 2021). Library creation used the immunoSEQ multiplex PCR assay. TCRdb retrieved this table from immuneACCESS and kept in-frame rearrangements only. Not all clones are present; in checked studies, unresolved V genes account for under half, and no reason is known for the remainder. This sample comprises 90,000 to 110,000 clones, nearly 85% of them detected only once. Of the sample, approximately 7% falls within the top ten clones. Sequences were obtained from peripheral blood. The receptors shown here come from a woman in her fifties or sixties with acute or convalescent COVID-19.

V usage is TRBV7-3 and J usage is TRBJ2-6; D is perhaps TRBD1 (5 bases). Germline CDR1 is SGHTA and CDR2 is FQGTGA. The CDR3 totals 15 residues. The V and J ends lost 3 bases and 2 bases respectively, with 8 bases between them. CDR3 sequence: CASSLGQAGANVLTF. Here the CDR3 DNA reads TGTGCCAGCAGCTTGGGGCAGGCTGGGGCCAACGTCCTGACTTTC.

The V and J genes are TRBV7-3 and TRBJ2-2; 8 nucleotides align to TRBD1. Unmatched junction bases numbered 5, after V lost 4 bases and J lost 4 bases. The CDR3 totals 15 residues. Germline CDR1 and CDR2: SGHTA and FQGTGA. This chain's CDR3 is CASSSGGFGTGELFF. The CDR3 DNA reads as TGTGCCAGCAGCTCAGGGGGCTTTGGCACCGGGGAGCTGTTTTTT. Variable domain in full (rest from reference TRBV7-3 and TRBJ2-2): GAGVSQTPSNKVTEKGKYVELRCDPISGHTALYWYRQSLGQGPEFLIYFQGTGAADDSGLPNDRFFAVRPEGSVSTLKIQRTERGDSAVYLCASSSGGFGTGELFFGEGSRLTVL.

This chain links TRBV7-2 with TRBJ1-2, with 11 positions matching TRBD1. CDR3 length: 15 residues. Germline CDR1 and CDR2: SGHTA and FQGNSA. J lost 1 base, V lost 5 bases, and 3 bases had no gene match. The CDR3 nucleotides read TGTGCCAGCAGCGGGACAGGGGGGGATAACTATGGCTACACCTTC. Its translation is CASSGTGGDNYGYTF.

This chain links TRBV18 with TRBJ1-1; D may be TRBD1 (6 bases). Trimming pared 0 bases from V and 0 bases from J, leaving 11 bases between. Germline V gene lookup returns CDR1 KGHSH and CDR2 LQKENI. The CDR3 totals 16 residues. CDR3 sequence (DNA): TGTGCCAGCTCACCACCGGCAGGGGTGATGAACACTGAAGCTTTCTTT. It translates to CASSPPAGVMNTEAFF.

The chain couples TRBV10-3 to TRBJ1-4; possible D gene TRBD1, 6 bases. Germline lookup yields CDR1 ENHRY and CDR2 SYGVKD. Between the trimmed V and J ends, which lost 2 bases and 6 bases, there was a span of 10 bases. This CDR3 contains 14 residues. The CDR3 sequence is CAISEAGADEKLFF. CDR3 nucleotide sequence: TGTGCCATCAGTGAGGCAGGGGCGGATGAAAAACTGTTTTTT.

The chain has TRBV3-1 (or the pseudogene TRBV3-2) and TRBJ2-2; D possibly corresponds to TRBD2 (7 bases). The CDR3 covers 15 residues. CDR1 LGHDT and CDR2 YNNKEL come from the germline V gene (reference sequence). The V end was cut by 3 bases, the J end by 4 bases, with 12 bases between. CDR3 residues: CASSQAGASTGELFF. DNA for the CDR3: TGTGCCAGCAGCCAGGCGGGGGCAAGCACCGGGGAGCTGTTTTTT.

The CDR3 loop is CASSPPLQDTQYF. CDR3 nucleotide sequence: TGTGCCAGCTCACCACCGTTACAGGATACGCAGTATTTT. This chain links TRBV18 with TRBJ2-3, with D unclear. Germline lookup yields CDR1 KGHSH and CDR2 LQKENI. Trimming stripped 0 bases from V and 6 bases from J, with 7 bases between. The CDR3 consists of 13 residues.

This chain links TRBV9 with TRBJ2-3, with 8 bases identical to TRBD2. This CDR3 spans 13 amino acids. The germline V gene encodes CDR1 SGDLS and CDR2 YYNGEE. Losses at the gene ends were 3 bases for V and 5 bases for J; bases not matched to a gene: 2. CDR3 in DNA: TGTGCCAGCAGCGCCACTAGCGGAGATACGCAGTATTTT. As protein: CASSATSGDTQYF.

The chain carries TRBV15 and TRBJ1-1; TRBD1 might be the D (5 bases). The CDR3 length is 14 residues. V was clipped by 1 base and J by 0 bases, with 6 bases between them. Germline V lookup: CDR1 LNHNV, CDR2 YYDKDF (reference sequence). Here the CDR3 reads CATSRGQLNTEAFF. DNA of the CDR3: TGTGCCACCAGCAGAGGACAGCTGAACACTGAAGCTTTCTTT. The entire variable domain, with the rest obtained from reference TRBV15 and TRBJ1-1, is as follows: DAMVIQNPRYQVTQFGKPVTLSCSQTLNHNVMYWYQQKSSQAPKLLFHYYDKDFNNEADTPDNFQSRRPNTSFCFLDIRSPGLGDTAMYLCATSRGQLNTEAFFGQGTRLTVV.

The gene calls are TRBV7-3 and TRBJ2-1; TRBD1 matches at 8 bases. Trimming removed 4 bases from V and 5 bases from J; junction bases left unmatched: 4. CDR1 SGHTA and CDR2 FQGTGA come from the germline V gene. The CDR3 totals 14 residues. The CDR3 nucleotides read TGTGCCAGCAGCTCGGGACAGGCTAACAATGAGCAGTTCTTC. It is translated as CASSSGQANNEQFF.

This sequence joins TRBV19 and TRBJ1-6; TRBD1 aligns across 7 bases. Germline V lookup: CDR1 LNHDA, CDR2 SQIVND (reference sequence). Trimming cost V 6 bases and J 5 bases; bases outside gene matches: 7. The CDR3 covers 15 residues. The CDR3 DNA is TGTGCCAGTAGGCCGGACAGGCTCAATAATTCACCCCTCCACTTT. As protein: CASRPDRLNNSPLHF.

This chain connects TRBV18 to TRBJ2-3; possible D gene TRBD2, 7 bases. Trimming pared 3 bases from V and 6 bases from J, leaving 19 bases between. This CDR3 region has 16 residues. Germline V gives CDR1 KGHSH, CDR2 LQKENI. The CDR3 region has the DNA TGTGCCAGCTCACCCCAACCTCGGGGGGCCCTCGATACGCAGTATTTT. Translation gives CASSPQPRGALDTQYF.

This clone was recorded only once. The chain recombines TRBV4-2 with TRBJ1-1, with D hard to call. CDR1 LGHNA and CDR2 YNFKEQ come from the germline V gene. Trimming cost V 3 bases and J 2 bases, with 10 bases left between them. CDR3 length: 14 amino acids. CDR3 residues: CASSQPRGNTEAFF. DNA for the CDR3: TGTGCCAGCAGCCAGCCCCGGGGAAACACTGAAGCTTTCTTT.

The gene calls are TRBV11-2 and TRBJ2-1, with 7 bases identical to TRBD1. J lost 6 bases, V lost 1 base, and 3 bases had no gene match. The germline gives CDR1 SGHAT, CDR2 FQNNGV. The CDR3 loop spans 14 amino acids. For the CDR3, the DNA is TGTGCCAGCAGCTTAGTCGGACAGGTCAATGAGCAGTTCTTC. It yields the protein CASSLVGQVNEQFF.

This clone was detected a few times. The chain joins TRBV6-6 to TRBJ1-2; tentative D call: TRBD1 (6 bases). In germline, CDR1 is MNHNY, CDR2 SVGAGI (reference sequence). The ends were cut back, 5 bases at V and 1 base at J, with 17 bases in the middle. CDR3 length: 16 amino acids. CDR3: CASSLGQSKLNYGYTF. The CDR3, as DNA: TGTGCCAGCAGTCTTGGACAGTCCAAACTTAACTATGGCTACACCTTC.